The rows below give T cell receptor beta chains drawn from one sample of a study of shared clonotypes between healthy human individuals. The assay was immunoSEQ multiplex PCR, and TCRdb's table has in-frame clones only and misses some. The repertoire holds about 520,000 clones, approximately 84% seen once, with more than 9.5% in the top ten. The source material was PBMCs. These TCRs come from a middle-aged woman in good health. Some clones in this sample may be carry-over from other donors' samples. Each CDR3 is given with its conserved first and last residue. The D gene is left open where the match is weak. Rows may omit the clone size; those that give it use once, few, many or a size class.

j_call | v_call | clone_size | cdr3_length | d_call | cdr3_aa | cdr3_nt
TRBJ2-2 | TRBV7-2 | . | 16 | TRBD2 | CASSALAGGNTGELFF | TGTGCCAGCAGCGCACTAGCGGGAGGGAACACCGGGGAGCTGTTTTTT
TRBJ2-3 | TRBV7-7 | . | 13 | . | CASSPDSTDTQYF | TGTGCCAGCAGCCCGGACAGCACAGATACGCAGTATTTT
TRBJ2-7 | TRBV7-8 | . | 13 | . | CASGSGNSYEQYF | TGTGCCAGCGGATCCGGGAACTCCTACGAGCAGTACTTC
TRBJ1-2 | TRBV28 | . | 14 | . | CASSLWGAGYGYTF | TGTGCCAGCAGTTTATGGGGGGCGGGCTATGGCTACACCTTC
TRBJ2-1 | TRBV6-4 | many | 13 | . | CASSDRDNNEQFF | TGTGCCAGCAGTGACCGGGACAACAATGAGCAGTTCTTC
TRBJ1-2 | TRBV20-1 | . | 11 | . | CSATGQYGYTF | TGCAGTGCAACGGGACAATACGGCTACACCTTC
TRBJ2-5 | TRBV29-1 | . | 13 | TRBD1 | CSGLREGAETQYF | TGCAGCGGCCTCCGAGAGGGGGCAGAGACCCAGTACTTC
TRBJ1-2 | TRBV9 | . | 15 | . | CASSVDGGRDYGYTF | TGTGCCAGCAGCGTAGACGGGGGGCGCGACTATGGCTACACCTTC
TRBJ2-3 | TRBV19 | . | 16 | TRBD2 | CASSIGSSGIVDTQYF | TGTGCCAGTAGTATAGGTTCTAGCGGGATAGTAGATACGCAGTATTTT
TRBJ2-1 | TRBV5-1 | . | 13 | . | CASSLGGSNEQFF | TGCGCCAGCAGTCTCGGGGGCTCCAATGAGCAGTTCTTC
TRBJ2-7 | TRBV21-1 | few | 14 | . | CASSSCSGTYEQYF | TGTGCCAGCAGCAGCTGCTCCGGGACCTACGAGCAGTACTTC
TRBJ2-7 | TRBV11-2 | once | 13 | . | CASSSGPLGEQYF | TGTGCCAGCAGCTCCGGGCCTCTGGGCGAGCAGTACTTC
TRBJ1-2 | TRBV2 | . | 13 | . | CASSQAPRGGYTF | TGTGCCAGCAGTCAAGCCCCACGGGGTGGCTACACCTTC
TRBJ2-1 | TRBV4-2 | . | 19 | TRBD2 | CASSQDWKTREDRYNEQFF | TGTGCCAGCAGCCAAGATTGGAAGACGCGGGAGGATAGGTACAATGAGCAGTTCTTC
TRBJ1-1 | TRBV27 | . | 13 | . | CASSLGFGTEAFF | TGTGCCAGCAGTCTCGGGTTCGGCACTGAAGCTTTCTTT
TRBJ1-2 | TRBV5-6 | . | 12 | . | CASSLDSYGYTF | TGTGCCAGCAGCTTGGATAGCTATGGCTACACCTTC
TRBJ2-3 | TRBV25-1 | . | 11 | . | CASSSTDTQYF | TGTGCCAGCTCATCCACAGATACGCAGTATTTT
TRBJ1-2 | TRBV4-3 | . | 12 | . | CASSRLGYGYTF | TGCGCCAGCAGCCGGCTCGGCTATGGCTACACCTTC
TRBJ1-1 | TRBV30 | . | 16 | . | CARSDRQPWENTEAFF | TGTGCCCGGAGTGACCGACAGCCCTGGGAGAACACTGAAGCTTTCTTT
TRBJ2-2 | TRBV5-1 | . | 16 | . | CASSLGPTTNTGELFF | TGCGCCAGCAGCTTAGGACCCACTACGAACACCGGGGAGCTGTTTTTT
TRBJ2-1 | TRBV5-6 | once | 16 | TRBD2 | CASSSLAVYSYNEQFF | TGTGCCAGCAGCTCGCTAGCGGTATATTCCTACAATGAGCAGTTCTTC
TRBJ1-2 | TRBV10-2 | . | 16 | TRBD1 | CASRGQGEQDNYGYTF | TGCGCCAGCAGAGGACAGGGGGAACAGGATAACTATGGCTACACCTTC
TRBJ2-7 | TRBV2 | many | 11 | . | CASSNSYEQYF | TGTGCCAGCAGCAACTCCTACGAGCAGTACTTC
TRBJ2-4 | TRBV21-1 | . | 15 | . | CASSKGSREPGIQYF | TGTGCCAGCAGCAAAGGTAGTCGCGAGCCGGGCATTCAGTACTTC
TRBJ1-2 | TRBV2 | . | 15 | . | CASPRGSAASYGYTF | TGTGCCAGCCCTCGGGGGAGTGCTGCGAGCTATGGCTACACCTTC
TRBJ2-5 | TRBV5-1 | . | 17 | TRBD1 | CASNPLGQGAWQETQYF | TGCGCCAGCAACCCACTAGGCCAGGGGGCATGGCAAGAGACCCAGTACTTC
TRBJ2-2 | TRBV5-1 | . | 14 | . | CASSFLGSTGELFF | TGCGCCAGCAGCTTCCTAGGGTCCACCGGGGAGCTGTTTTTT
TRBJ1-2 | TRBV28 | few | 15 | . | CASSSPRGGNYGYTF | TGTGCCAGCAGTTCCCCGAGGGGGGGGAACTATGGCTACACCTTC
TRBJ2-7 | TRBV30 | . | 11 | . | CAWKTGYEQYF | TGTGCCTGGAAGACCGGCTACGAGCAGTACTTC
TRBJ2-7 | TRBV7-2 | few | 14 | TRBD2 | CASRGAGGSYEQYF | TGTGCCAGCAGAGGGGCGGGCGGGAGCTACGAGCAGTACTTC
TRBJ2-5 | TRBV30 | . | 14 | TRBD2 | CAWVSGTTQETQYF | TGTGCCTGGGTTAGCGGGACCACCCAAGAGACCCAGTACTTC
TRBJ2-5 | TRBV30 | . | 11 | . | CAWTYRVEQYF | TGTGCCTGGACCTACAGGGTTGAGCAGTACTTC
TRBJ1-5 | TRBV19 | many | 15 | . | CASSRGGSSNQPQHF | TGTGCCAGTAGCCGAGGCGGATCTAGCAATCAGCCCCAGCATTTT
TRBJ1-4 | TRBV19 | . | 11 | . | CATASNEKLFF | TGTGCCACTGCGTCTAATGAAAAACTGTTTTTT
TRBJ2-7 | TRBV7-2 | . | 15 | . | CASSLAAQGHYEQYF | TGTGCCAGCAGCTTAGCCGCACAGGGACACTACGAGCAGTACTTC
TRBJ2-3 | TRBV4-3 | . | 16 | . | CASSPRSRGGTDTQYF | TGCGCCAGCAGCCCCCGTAGTAGGGGGGGGACAGATACGCAGTATTTT
TRBJ2-7 | TRBV5-4 | . | 15 | TRBD2 | CASSPGLADSYEQYF | TGTGCCAGCAGCCCGGGACTAGCGGACTCCTACGAGCAGTACTTC
TRBJ2-7 | TRBV28 | . | 13 | TRBD1 | CASATGDRHEQYF | TGTGCCAGCGCGACAGGGGACCGCCACGAGCAGTACTTC
TRBJ2-3 | TRBV29-1 | once | 13 | TRBD2 | CSAKAGGTDTQYF | TGCAGCGCTAAAGCGGGAGGGACAGATACGCAGTATTTT
TRBJ2-2 | TRBV5-1 | once | 14 | . | CASSRESNTGELFF | TGCGCCAGCTCCAGGGAGTCGAACACCGGGGAGCTGTTTTTT
TRBJ2-5 | TRBV5-1 | . | 13 | . | CASSPPGVGTQYF | TGCGCCAGCAGCCCCCCGGGCGTAGGGACCCAGTACTTC
TRBJ2-1 | TRBV7-9 | . | 15 | TRBD2 | CASSPVAGAYNEQFF | TGTGCCAGCAGCCCCGTGGCGGGAGCGTACAATGAGCAGTTCTTC
TRBJ2-3 | TRBV5-1 | . | 15 | TRBD1 | CASRTTGISTDTQYF | TGCGCCAGCAGGACGACAGGGATCAGCACAGATACGCAGTATTTT
TRBJ1-1 | TRBV29-1 | . | 13 | . | CSAGGRVGTEAFF | TGCAGCGCTGGGGGCAGGGTTGGCACTGAAGCTTTCTTT
TRBJ2-7 | TRBV27 | . | 15 | TRBD2 | CASSPRVAGGYEQYF | TGTGCCAGCAGCCCTAGGGTAGCGGGTGGCTACGAGCAGTACTTC
TRBJ2-5 | TRBV9 | . | 14 | . | CASTRGWGRETQYF | TGTGCCAGCACCCGAGGGTGGGGGCGCGAGACCCAGTACTTC
TRBJ2-3 | TRBV7-9 | . | 16 | TRBD2 | CASSPSGGRAVDTQYF | TGTGCCAGCAGCCCATCGGGGGGGAGGGCAGTAGATACGCAGTATTTT
TRBJ2-7 | TRBV28 | . | 14 | . | CATREGTSNYEQYF | TGTGCCACCAGAGAGGGCACTAGCAACTACGAGCAGTACTTC
TRBJ1-1 | TRBV28 | . | 14 | TRBD1 | CASTSRTGHNEAFF | TGTGCCAGCACCTCTAGGACAGGGCATAATGAAGCTTTCTTT
TRBJ2-7 | TRBV11-2 | once | 19 | TRBD2 | CASSPRWGSGSGGSYEQYF | TGTGCCAGCAGCCCCCGCTGGGGTAGCGGGAGTGGGGGCTCCTACGAGCAGTACTTC
TRBJ2-2 | TRBV18 | . | 16 | TRBD2 | CASSPLAGELTGELFF | TGTGCCAGCTCACCATTAGCGGGAGAGCTCACCGGGGAGCTGTTTTTT
TRBJ1-1 | TRBV28 | . | 12 | TRBD1 | CASSPGQGEAFF | TGTGCCAGCAGCCCGGGACAGGGTGAAGCTTTCTTT
TRBJ2-1 | TRBV30 | . | 15 | TRBD2 | CAWSKRLAADNEQFF | TGTGCCTGGAGTAAGCGGCTAGCGGCCGACAATGAGCAGTTCTTC
TRBJ2-2 | TRBV6-1 | . | 15 | TRBD1 | CASSAELGQFGELFF | TGTGCCAGCAGTGCCGAGCTGGGACAGTTCGGGGAGCTGTTTTTT
TRBJ2-7 | TRBV28 | . | 13 | . | CASAPGQSYEQYF | TGTGCCAGCGCGCCCGGACAGTCCTACGAGCAGTACTTC
TRBJ1-1 | TRBV18 | . | 13 | . | CASSPGATTEAFF | TGTGCCAGCTCACCAGGTGCGACCACTGAAGCTTTCTTT
TRBJ2-5 | TRBV19 | . | 14 | . | CASSKQELSETQYF | TGTGCCAGTAGTAAGCAGGAGTTATCAGAGACCCAGTACTTC
TRBJ2-4 | TRBV5-4 | . | 14 | . | CASSTSEAKNIQYF | TGTGCCAGCAGCACCTCCGAAGCCAAAAACATTCAGTACTTC
TRBJ2-7 | TRBV5-4 | . | 15 | TRBD2 | CARSLAPGTSVPWPF | TGTGCCAGAAGCTTGGCCCCCGGGACTAGCGTACCCTGGCCCTTC